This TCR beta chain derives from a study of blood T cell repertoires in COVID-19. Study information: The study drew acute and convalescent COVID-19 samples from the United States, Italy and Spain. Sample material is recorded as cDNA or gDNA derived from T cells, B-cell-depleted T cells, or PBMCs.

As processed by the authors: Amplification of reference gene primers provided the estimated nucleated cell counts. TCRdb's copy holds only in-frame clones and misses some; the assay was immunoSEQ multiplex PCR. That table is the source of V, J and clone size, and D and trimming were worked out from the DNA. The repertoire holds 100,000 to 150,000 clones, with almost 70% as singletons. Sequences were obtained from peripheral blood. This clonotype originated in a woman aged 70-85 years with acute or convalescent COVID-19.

The CDR3 is CATSGGINGEQFF. The CDR3 DNA sequence: TGTGCCACCAGTGGGGGCATAAACGGTGAGCAGTTCTTC. The chain employs TRBV24-1 and TRBJ2-1; possibly TRBD1 for D (5 bases). The CDR3 contains 13 residues. The germline V and J ends were trimmed by 5 bases and 9 bases, with 13 bases remaining between them. Looked up from germline, CDR1 is KGHDR and CDR2 is SFDVKD.